This T cell receptor beta chain stems from a study of T cells in Graves' hyperthyroidism and ophthalmopathy. General study findings and limits: Among clonotypes expanded in thyroid above 0.001, most were also found in blood.

RNA transcripts yielded amplified TCR beta CDR3 regions. TCR CDR3 underwent first-round RT-PCR with the HTBI primer set. TCRdb fed the multiplex PCR reads into MiXCR, producing one record per CDR3 protein. The sample holds about 560,000 distinct CDR3 sequences, over 15% seen once. Stable disease denoted Graves' hyperthyroidism without ophthalmopathy progression within 18 months. Disease duration under 2 months; hyperthyroidism patients were aged 18 to 65. This clonotype showed up many times. Its cognate antigen is unknown. Trimming took 5 bases from V and 3 from J, leaving 14 bases between them. Germline values: CDR1 PRHDT, CDR2 FYEKMQ (reference sequence). The CDR3 is made up of 14 amino acids.

The chain uses TRBV13 and TRBJ2-7; no firm D call. The source of this sequence is a woman in her late teens or twenties with Graves' hyperthyroidism. Sequenced sample: blood. The CDR3 nucleotides are TGTGCCAGCAGCCAAAGGGCCGGAAACTACGAGCAGTACTTC. The encoded protein is CASSQRAGNYEQYF.